This T cell receptor (beta chain) was sequenced for a study of T cell repertoires in cytomegalovirus infection. Regarding the study as a whole: It was HLA-C-restricted CMV-specific TCR beta clonotypes that dominated the response ex vivo. The study identified carriers of CMV plus the relevant HLA from cumulative public TCR beta family frequency.

V was cut by 4 bases and J by 7 bases, with 13 bases left in between. Germline lookup yields CDR1 SQVTM and CDR2 ANQGSEA. The CDR3 loop spans 13 amino acids. MiXCR, applied by TCRdb to the reads, yields one record per CDR3 protein. Among almost 500,000 distinct CDR3 sequences, approximately 10% were seen once, and the ten largest hold 9.5% to 13%. This clonotype was detected ten times or more. Its target is not known. The sequencing input was PBMCs. V gene TRBV29-1 combines with J gene TRBJ1-4, with D unclear. The sequence derives from a human donor in good health (CMV status not recorded). Some clones in this sample may be carry-over from other donors' samples. The CDR3 region has the DNA TGCAGCGTTGGAGCCGGATGGACTGAAAAACTGTTTTTT. Its translation: CSVGAGWTEKLFF. The complete variable domain, with remaining parts taken from reference TRBV29-1 and TRBJ1-4, reads SAVISQKPSRDICQRGTSLTIQCQVDSQVTMMFWYRQQPGQSLTLIATANQGSEATYESGFVIDKFPISRPNLTFSTLTVSNMSPEDSSIYLCSVGAGWTEKLFFGSGTQLSVL.